This T cell receptor beta chain stems from a study of preoperative IRX-2 immunotherapy in early breast cancer. This CDR3 is 17 amino acids long. Trimming took 5 bases from V and 2 from J, leaving 19 bases between them. Germline V lookup: CDR1 SGHNT, CDR2 YENEEA. Repertoires were generated with immunoSEQ multiplex PCR, while TCRdb's copy carries only in-frame clones and drops some. Here the sample spans tens of thousands of clones, 81% being singletons. Treatment specified: preoperative locoregional IRX-2 cytokine immunotherapy. Samples came from a phase Ib trial of preoperative locoregional IRX-2 cytokine immunotherapy.

The V gene is TRBV11-3, the J gene TRBJ1-5, with D unresolved. The receptor's source is a human donor with breast cancer. Sequencing used lymph node tissue, obtained after IRX-2 immunotherapy. Here the CDR3 DNA reads TGTGCCAGCAGCCCCGGAGGCAGTTCGGTGGGCAATCAGCCCCAGCATTTT. Translated: CASSPGGSSVGNQPQHF.